This entry lists 19 T cell receptor beta chains sequenced from one sample in a study of OX40 agonist ivuxolimab in advanced cancers. Produced via immunoSEQ multiplex PCR; TCRdb's table is partial and in-frame only. Found here are roughly 48,000 clones, about 85% of them singletons; the top ten hold 9% to 10%. Sequenced here: CD4+ or CD8+ T cells sorted from blood, sampled in a trial of the OX40 agonist ivuxolimab. These receptors were collected from an adult with an advanced solid tumor such as melanoma, head and neck, liver or kidney cancer.

This clone was recorded only once. The J gene is TRBJ1-4, the V gene TRBV2; the D gene is possibly TRBD1 (5 bases). Germline CDR1 SNHLY, CDR2 FYNNEI. Trimming removed 7 bases from V and 2 bases from J, with 8 bases in between. The CDR3 covers 13 residues. CDR3 protein: CASKRDTNEKLFF. CDR3 bases: TGTGCCAGCAAGAGGGACACTAATGAAAAACTGTTTTTT.

The chain joins TRBV10-3 to TRBJ1-2; D is unclear. Trimming removed 0 bases from V and 8 bases from J, with 13 bases in between. Germline V gene data show CDR1 as ENHRY and CDR2 as SYGVKD. This CDR3 comprises 14 residues. Here the CDR3 DNA reads TGTGCCATCAGTGAGTCAACACAATCGAGAGGCTACACCTTC. As protein: CAISESTQSRGYTF.

The rearrangement joins TRBV7-9 to TRBJ2-2; TRBD1 aligns across 8 bases. The CDR3 runs 15 residues. Germline V gives CDR1 SEHNR, CDR2 FQNEAQ (reference sequence). Losses at the gene ends were 4 bases for V and 1 base for J; bases not matched to a gene: 2. In DNA, the CDR3 is TGTGCCAGCAGCTCCGGACAGGGGAACACCGGGGAGCTGTTTTTT. This gives the protein CASSSGQGNTGELFF. Combining the CDR3 with reference TRBV7-9 and TRBJ2-2 gives the whole variable domain DTGVSQNPRHKITKRGQNVTFRCDPISEHNRLYWYRQTLGQGPEFLTYFQNEAQLEKSRLLSDRFSAERPKGSFSTLEIQRTEQGDSAMYLCASSSGQGNTGELFFGEGSRLTVL.

The gene calls are TRBV6-1 and TRBJ1-2, with 9 bases fitting TRBD1. Germline CDR1 MNHNS, CDR2 SASEGT. The CDR3 totals 14 residues. Trimming at V came to 5 bases and at J to 8 bases, leaving 9 bases not matched to a gene. The CDR3 sequence: CASSILQGARGYTF. DNA of the CDR3: TGTGCCAGCAGTATATTACAGGGGGCTAGAGGCTACACCTTC.

V is TRBV28 and J is TRBJ1-1; D gene uncertain. V was clipped by 6 bases and J by 0 bases, with 5 bases between them. The germline gives CDR1 MDHEN, CDR2 SYDVKM. The CDR3 has 12 residues. The CDR3 region is CASSRLNTEAFF. The DNA of the CDR3 is TGTGCCAGCAGCCGATTGAACACTGAAGCTTTCTTT.

The rearrangement joins TRBV11-2 to TRBJ2-7, with D perhaps TRBD1 (6 bases). CDR3 length: 15 residues. The germline gives CDR1 SGHAT, CDR2 FQNNGV. Deletions cut 5 bases from V and 2 bases from J, with 16 bases between. The DNA of the CDR3 is TGTGCCAGCAGCCCGCAGGGGCAGAAGGCCTACGAGCAGTACTTC. Translated: CASSPQGQKAYEQYF.

The V call is TRBV18, the J call TRBJ2-1, with D unclear. V lost 3 bases and J lost 8, with 11 bases in between. CDR1 is KGHSH, CDR2 LQKENI, per germline. The CDR3 length is 13 residues. CDR3 amino acids: CASSPRIGDEQFF. The CDR3 nucleotides are TGTGCCAGCTCACCTCGCATTGGCGATGAGCAGTTCTTC.

The chain recombines TRBV21-1 with TRBJ1-5; the D call of TRBD1 is as the table states it, not checked on the DNA. TRBV21-1 represents a pseudogene. The CDR3 extends over 19 amino acids. CDR3 loop: CASILCLEGSSRGNQPQHF. Here the CDR3 DNA reads TGTGCCAGCATTTTGTGTCTGGAAGGATCATCCAGGGGGAATCAGCCCCAGCATTTT.

The chain is built from TRBV5-1 and TRBJ2-1, with 7 bases fitting TRBD2. The CDR3 contains 13 residues. The germline V gene encodes CDR1 SGHRS and CDR2 YFSETQ. J was trimmed by 6 bases and V by 3 bases; bases with no gene match: 3. Here the CDR3 DNA reads TGCGCCAGCAGCTCCAGACTAGCCAATGAGCAGTTCTTC. Translation gives CASSSRLANEQFF.

The DNA for the CDR3 is TGTGCCAGCGCAAGGTTGGGACTATCCTCTGGGGCCAACGTCCTGACTTTC. This codes for CASARLGLSSGANVLTF. The chain has TRBV7-2 and TRBJ2-6; 7 bases line up with TRBD2. This CDR3 is 17 amino acids long. V was pared by 8 bases and J by 0 bases, with 10 bases of the junction left unmatched. Looked up from germline, CDR1 is SGHTA and CDR2 is FQGNSA. Supplemented by reference TRBV7-2 and TRBJ2-6, the full variable domain reads GAGVSQSPSNKVTEKGKDVELRCDPISGHTALYWYRQSLGQGLEFLIYFQGNSAPDKSGLPSDRFSAERTGGSVSTLTIQRTQQEDSAVYLCASARLGLSSGANVLTFGAGSRLTVL.

J is TRBJ2-3 and V is TRBV2, with TRBD2 identical over 10 bases. Germline-derived CDR1 and CDR2 are SNHLY and FYNNEI. V dropped 2 bases and J dropped 4; count of bases not matched to a gene: 3. The CDR3 consists of 15 residues. Here the CDR3 reads CASSELAGVADTQYF. The CDR3, as DNA: TGTGCCAGCAGTGAACTAGCGGGAGTAGCAGATACGCAGTATTTT.

The chain recombines TRBV6-5 with TRBJ1-3, with D uncertain. Trimming shortened V by 2 bases and J by 2 bases, and 7 bases separated the two germline ends. This CDR3 contains 14 residues. Germline V gives CDR1 MNHEY, CDR2 SVGAGI. CDR3 residues: CASSYVAAGNTIYF. In DNA form, the CDR3 reads TGTGCCAGCAGTTACGTGGCAGCTGGAAACACCATATATTTT.

The V gene is TRBV5-8, the J gene TRBJ1-1; D uncertain. Germline lookup yields CDR1 SGHTS and CDR2 YDEGEE. The CDR3 length is 12 residues. Trimming removed 3 bases from V and 4 bases from J, with 7 bases in between. The chain's CDR3 is CASSWSGTEAFF. CDR3 in DNA: TGTGCCAGCAGCTGGTCTGGCACTGAAGCTTTCTTT.

This clone was counted once. V usage is TRBV6-5 and J usage is TRBJ2-1, with 9 bases fitting TRBD2. The germline V gene has CDR1 MNHEY and CDR2 SVGAGI. The CDR3 loop spans 15 amino acids. J lost 5 bases, V lost 4 bases, and 6 bases had no gene match. In nucleotides, the CDR3 is TGTGCCAGCAGTTTAGCGGGAGCGGGGCACAATGAGCAGTTCTTC. Translation gives CASSLAGAGHNEQFF.

V usage is TRBV5-6 and J usage is TRBJ2-3; TRBD1 agrees at 7 bases. The CDR3 runs 16 residues. Germline values: CDR1 SGHDT, CDR2 YYEEEE. The V and J ends lost 0 bases and 3 bases, in that order; junction bases with no gene match: 7. The CDR3 DNA reads TGTGCCAGCAGCTTGGTCGTAGGGGGCGGGACAGATACGCAGTATTTT. Protein sequence: CASSLVVGGGTDTQYF.

The rearrangement uses TRBV11-2 and TRBJ2-3; 8 nucleotides line up with TRBD2. The J segment lost 2 bases and the V segment lost 2 bases, leaving 6 bases of the junction unmatched. CDR1 is SGHAT and CDR2 is FQNNGV in the germline V gene. The CDR3 totals 16 residues. The CDR3 region has the DNA TGTGCCAGCAGCTTATTAGCGGGGACCCACACAGATACGCAGTATTTT. Translated, it gives CASSLLAGTHTDTQYF.

The chain employs TRBV18 and TRBJ1-2, with 8 nucleotides matching TRBD1. Per the germline V gene, CDR1 is KGHSH and CDR2 is LQKENI. Losses at the gene ends were 5 bases for V and 5 bases for J; bases not matched to a gene: 4. CDR3 length equals 13 residues. CDR3 coding DNA: TGTGCCAGCTCATCGGGACAGGAGTATGGCTACACCTTC. Its translation: CASSSGQEYGYTF.

This clone was seen more than once but under ten times. The gene calls are TRBV6-5 and TRBJ2-7, with a weak D call TRBD1 (6 bases). The V end lost 0 bases, the J end lost 3 bases, and 12 bases lay between the germline ends. The CDR3 totals 15 residues. Germline V gene lookup returns CDR1 MNHEY and CDR2 SVGAGI. The CDR3 DNA sequence: TGTGCCAGCAGTTACTCGCGAAAACAGGGCTACGAGCAGTACTTC. The encoded protein is CASSYSRKQGYEQYF.

This sequence joins TRBV19 and TRBJ2-3, with D possibly called TRBD1 or TRBD2 (6 bases each). V was clipped by 10 bases and J by 3 bases, with 17 bases between them. CDR1 is LNHDA and CDR2 is SQIVND in the germline V gene (reference sequence). There are 14 residues in the CDR3. CDR3 sequence reads: CATNRRGLTDTQYF. The CDR3 nucleotides read TGTGCCACCAACCGGAGGGGGTTGACAGATACGCAGTATTTT.